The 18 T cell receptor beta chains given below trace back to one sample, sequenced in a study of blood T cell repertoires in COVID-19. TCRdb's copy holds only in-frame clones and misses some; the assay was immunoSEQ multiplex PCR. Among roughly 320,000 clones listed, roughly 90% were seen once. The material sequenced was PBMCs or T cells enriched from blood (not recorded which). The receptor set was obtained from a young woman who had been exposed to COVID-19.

The CDR3 DNA is TGTGCCAGCAGCTTAGAGACTAGCGGGGGAGAAGAGACCCAGTACTTC. It encodes CASSLETSGGEETQYF. The gene calls are TRBV7-8 and TRBJ2-5; TRBD2 matches 12 bases. Per the germline V gene, CDR1 is SGHVS and CDR2 is FQNEAQ. J was trimmed by 3 bases and V by 1 base; bases with no gene match: 3. The CDR3 sequence is 16 residues long.

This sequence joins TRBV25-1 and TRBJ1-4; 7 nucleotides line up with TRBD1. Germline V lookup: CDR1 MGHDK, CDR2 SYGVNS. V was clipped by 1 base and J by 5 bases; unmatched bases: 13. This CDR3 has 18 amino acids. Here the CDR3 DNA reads TGTGCCAGCAGTGAATGGAGTTCAGGGGGAGAGAGCAATGAAAAACTGTTTTTT. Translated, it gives CASSEWSSGGESNEKLFF.

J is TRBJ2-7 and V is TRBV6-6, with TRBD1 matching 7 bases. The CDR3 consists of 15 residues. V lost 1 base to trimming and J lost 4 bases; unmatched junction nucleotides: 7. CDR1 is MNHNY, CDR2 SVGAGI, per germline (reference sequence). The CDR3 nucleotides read TGTGCCAGCAGTTACTATGGACAGGCGATTTACGAGCAGTACTTC. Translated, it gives CASSYYGQAIYEQYF.

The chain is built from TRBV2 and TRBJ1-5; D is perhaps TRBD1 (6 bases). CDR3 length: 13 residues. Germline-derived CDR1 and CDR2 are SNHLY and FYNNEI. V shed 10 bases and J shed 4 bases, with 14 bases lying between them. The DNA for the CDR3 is TGTGCCACCAGGAGGGGGGGGAATCAGCCCCAGCATTTT. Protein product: CATRRGGNQPQHF.

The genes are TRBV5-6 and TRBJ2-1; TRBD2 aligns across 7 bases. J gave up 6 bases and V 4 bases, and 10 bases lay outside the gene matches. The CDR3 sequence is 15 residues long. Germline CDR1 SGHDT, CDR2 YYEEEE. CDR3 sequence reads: CASSISRTRFNEQFF. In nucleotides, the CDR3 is TGTGCCAGCAGCATATCCCGGACTAGGTTCAATGAGCAGTTCTTC.

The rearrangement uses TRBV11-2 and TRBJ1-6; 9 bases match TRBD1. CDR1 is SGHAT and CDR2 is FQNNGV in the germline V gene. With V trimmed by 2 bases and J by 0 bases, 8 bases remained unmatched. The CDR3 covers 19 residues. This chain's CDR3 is CASSLPRGQGSSYNSPLHF. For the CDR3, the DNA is TGTGCCAGCAGCTTACCCAGGGGACAGGGAAGCTCCTATAATTCACCCCTCCACTTT.

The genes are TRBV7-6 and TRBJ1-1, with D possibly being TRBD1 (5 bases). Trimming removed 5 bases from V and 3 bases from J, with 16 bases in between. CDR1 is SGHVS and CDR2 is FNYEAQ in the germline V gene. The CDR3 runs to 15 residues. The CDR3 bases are TGTGCCAGCAGCCAACCGTTACAGGTTTACACTGAAGCTTTCTTT. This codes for CASSQPLQVYTEAFF.

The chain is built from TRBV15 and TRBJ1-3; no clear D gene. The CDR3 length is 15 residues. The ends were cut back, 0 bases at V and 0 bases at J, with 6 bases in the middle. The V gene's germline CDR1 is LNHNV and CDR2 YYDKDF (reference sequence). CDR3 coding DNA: TGTGCCACCAGCAGAGACGTCCCCTCTGGAAACACCATATATTTT. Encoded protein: CATSRDVPSGNTIYF.

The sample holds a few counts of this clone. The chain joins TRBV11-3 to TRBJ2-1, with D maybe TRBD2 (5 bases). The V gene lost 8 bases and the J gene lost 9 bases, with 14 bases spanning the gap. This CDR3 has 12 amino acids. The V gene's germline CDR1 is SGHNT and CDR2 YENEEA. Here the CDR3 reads CASRGLGIEQFF. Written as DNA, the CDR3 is TGTGCCAGCCGCGGGCTGGGGATTGAGCAGTTCTTC.

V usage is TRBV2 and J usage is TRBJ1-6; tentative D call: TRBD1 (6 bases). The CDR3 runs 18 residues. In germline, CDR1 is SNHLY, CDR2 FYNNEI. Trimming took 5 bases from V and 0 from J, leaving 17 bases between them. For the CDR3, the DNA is TGTGCCAGCAGTTACCTCGGACAGAGGAGCTCCTATAATTCACCCCTCCACTTT. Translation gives CASSYLGQRSSYNSPLHF.

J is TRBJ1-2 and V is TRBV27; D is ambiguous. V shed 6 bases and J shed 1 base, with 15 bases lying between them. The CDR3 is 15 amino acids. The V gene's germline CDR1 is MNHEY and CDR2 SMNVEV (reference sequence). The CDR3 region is CASSRRWEGNYGYTF. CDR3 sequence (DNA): TGTGCCAGCAGCAGGAGGTGGGAGGGTAACTATGGCTACACCTTC.

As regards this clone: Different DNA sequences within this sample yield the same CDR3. Here the CDR3 DNA reads TGTGCCAGTAGTATTAGTGGCAATCAGCCCCAGCATTTT. Translation: CASSISGNQPQHF. The chain joins TRBV19 to TRBJ1-5; D is undetermined. Between the trimmed V and J ends, which lost 3 bases and 2 bases, there was a span of 5 bases. This CDR3 region has 13 residues. Germline V CDR1 and CDR2: LNHDA, SQIVND (reference sequence).

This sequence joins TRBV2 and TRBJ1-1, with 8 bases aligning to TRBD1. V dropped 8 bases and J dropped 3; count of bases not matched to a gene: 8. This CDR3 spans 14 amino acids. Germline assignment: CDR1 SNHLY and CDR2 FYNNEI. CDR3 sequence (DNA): TGTGCCAGCGGGCTTGACAGGGGCCACACTGAAGCTTTCTTT. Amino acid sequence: CASGLDRGHTEAFF.

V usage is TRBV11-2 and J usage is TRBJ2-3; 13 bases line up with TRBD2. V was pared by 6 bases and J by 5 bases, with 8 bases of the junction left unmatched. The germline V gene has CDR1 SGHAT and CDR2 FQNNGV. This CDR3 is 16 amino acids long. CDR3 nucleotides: TGTGCCAGCAGTTCCGGGACTAGCGGGGCGGTAGATACGCAGTATTTT. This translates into CASSSGTSGAVDTQYF.

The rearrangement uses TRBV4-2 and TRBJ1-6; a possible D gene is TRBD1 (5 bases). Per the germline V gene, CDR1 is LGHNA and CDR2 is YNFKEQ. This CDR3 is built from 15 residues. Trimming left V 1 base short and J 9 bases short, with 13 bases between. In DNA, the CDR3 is TGTGCCAGCAGCCAAGTTGCAGGGTTGGGTTCACCCCTCCACTTT. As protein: CASSQVAGLGSPLHF.

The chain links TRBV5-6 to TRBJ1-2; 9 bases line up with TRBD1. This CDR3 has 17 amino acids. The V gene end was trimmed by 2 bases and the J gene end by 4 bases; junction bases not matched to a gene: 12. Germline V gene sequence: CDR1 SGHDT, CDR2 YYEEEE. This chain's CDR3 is CASSFEMGQGRGYGYTF. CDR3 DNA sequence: TGTGCCAGCAGCTTTGAAATGGGACAGGGAAGGGGCTATGGCTACACCTTC. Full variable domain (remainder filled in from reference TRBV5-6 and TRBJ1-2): DAGVTQSPTHLIKTRGQQVTLRCSPKSGHDTVSWYQQALGQGPQFIFQYYEEEERQRGNFPDRFSGHQFPNYSSELNVNALLLGDSALYLCASSFEMGQGRGYGYTFGSGTRLTVV.

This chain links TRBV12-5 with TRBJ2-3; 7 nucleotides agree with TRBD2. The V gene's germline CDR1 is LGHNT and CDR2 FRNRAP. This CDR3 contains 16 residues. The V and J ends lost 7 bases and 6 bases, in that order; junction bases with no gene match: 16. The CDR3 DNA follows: TGTGCTAGTGTTTGGGCTAGCGGTCCGAGGGTGGATACGCAGTATTTT. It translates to CASVWASGPRVDTQYF.

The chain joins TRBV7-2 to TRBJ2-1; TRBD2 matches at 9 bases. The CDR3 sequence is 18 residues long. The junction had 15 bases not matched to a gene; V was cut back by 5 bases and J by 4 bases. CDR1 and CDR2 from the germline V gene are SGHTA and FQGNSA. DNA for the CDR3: TGTGCCAGCAGCCCAAGGGGCGGGGGGGCCTACCGATACAATGAGCAGTTCTTC. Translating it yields CASSPRGGGAYRYNEQFF.